A selection of T cell receptor beta chains follows, all from one sample in a study of T cells in Graves' hyperthyroidism and ophthalmopathy. TCRdb re-called the multiplex PCR reads through MiXCR, storing one row per CDR3 protein. The table records about 400,000 distinct CDR3 sequences, approximately 13% of them present only once. The sequencing input was blood. These receptors all come from a woman aged 18-35 years with Graves' hyperthyroidism. CDR3s include the opening cysteine and the closing phenylalanine or tryptophan. Fields, in order: V gene, clone size, D gene, CDR3 length, J gene, CDR3 protein, CDR3 DNA. A D gene is named only where the DNA matches it firmly. Clone size is shown for a subset of rows, as once, few, many or a class of expanded clone.

v_gene: TRBV6-1; abundance: NA; d_gene: TRBD2; len: 16; j_gene: TRBJ2-1; CDR3aa: CASSSGTSGGHGEQFF; CDR3nt: TGTGCCAGCAGTAGCGGGACTAGCGGGGGGCATGGTGAGCAGTTCTTC
v_gene: TRBV2; abundance: many; d_gene: NA; len: 13; j_gene: TRBJ2-5; CDR3aa: CASRGDFQETQYF; CDR3nt: TGTGCCAGCAGGGGGGACTTCCAAGAGACCCAGTACTTC
v_gene: TRBV9; abundance: NA; d_gene: NA; len: 12; j_gene: TRBJ1-4; CDR3aa: CASSPDGGKLFF; CDR3nt: TGTGCCAGCAGCCCCGACGGGGGAAAACTGTTTTTT
v_gene: TRBV7-2; abundance: NA; d_gene: NA; len: 16; j_gene: TRBJ2-5; CDR3aa: CASSLRVAAIQETQYF; CDR3nt: TGTGCCAGCAGCTTAAGGGTAGCGGCGATACAAGAGACCCAGTACTTC
v_gene: TRBV3-1; abundance: NA; d_gene: NA; len: 12; j_gene: TRBJ1-1; CDR3aa: CASSQLDIEAFF; CDR3nt: TGTGCCAGCAGCCAACTGGACATTGAAGCTTTCTTT
v_gene: TRBV6-1; abundance: many; d_gene: TRBD2; len: 15; j_gene: TRBJ2-5; CDR3aa: CASSVGLAAQETQYF; CDR3nt: TGTGCCAGCAGTGTTGGACTAGCGGCTCAAGAGACCCAGTACTTC
v_gene: TRBV15; abundance: few; d_gene: TRBD1; len: 15; j_gene: TRBJ1-4; CDR3aa: CATSTWTGGGEKLFF; CDR3nt: TGTGCCACCAGCACCTGGACAGGGGGAGGTGAAAAACTGTTTTTT
v_gene: TRBV11-2; abundance: many; d_gene: NA; len: 10; j_gene: TRBJ2-1; CDR3aa: CASRGNEQFF; CDR3nt: TGTGCCAGCCGAGGCAATGAGCAGTTCTTC
v_gene: TRBV10-3; abundance: many; d_gene: NA; len: 13; j_gene: TRBJ1-1; CDR3aa: CAIRYDRDTEAFF; CDR3nt: TGTGCCATCAGATATGACAGAGACACTGAAGCTTTCTTT
v_gene: TRBV13; abundance: many; d_gene: TRBD2; len: 16; j_gene: TRBJ2-3; CDR3aa: CASSSPRGGRTDTQYF; CDR3nt: TGTGCCAGCAGCTCGCCCCGGGGGGGGCGCACAGATACGCAGTATTTT
v_gene: TRBV4-1; abundance: NA; d_gene: NA; len: 17; j_gene: TRBJ2-2; CDR3aa: CASSQDLWGERAGELFF; CDR3nt: TGCGCCAGCAGCCAAGATTTATGGGGGGAACGGGCCGGGGAGCTGTTTTTT
v_gene: TRBV3-1; abundance: many; d_gene: TRBD1; len: 18; j_gene: TRBJ1-1; CDR3aa: CASSQSPGQGLLNTEAFF; CDR3nt: TGTGCCAGCAGCCAGTCACCGGGACAGGGGTTATTGAACACTGAAGCTTTCTTT
v_gene: TRBV7-9; abundance: many; d_gene: NA; len: 18; j_gene: TRBJ2-3; CDR3aa: CASSLGGRGLITTDTQYF; CDR3nt: TGTGCCAGCAGCTTAGGGGGGCGCGGACTTATAACCACAGATACGCAGTATTTT
v_gene: TRBV28; abundance: many; d_gene: TRBD1; len: 16; j_gene: TRBJ1-5; CDR3aa: CASTKRGRGSNQPQHF; CDR3nt: TGTGCCAGCACCAAAAGGGGGCGAGGTAGCAATCAGCCCCAGCATTTT
v_gene: TRBV7-9; abundance: many; d_gene: NA; len: 14; j_gene: TRBJ1-6; CDR3aa: CASSHPGDNSPLHF; CDR3nt: TGTGCCAGCAGCCACCCAGGGGATAATTCACCCCTCCACTTT
v_gene: TRBV20-1; abundance: few; d_gene: TRBD2; len: 16; j_gene: TRBJ2-7; CDR3aa: CSAPGLAGGKRSEQYF; CDR3nt: TGCAGTGCTCCGGGACTAGCGGGGGGAAAACGCTCCGAGCAGTACTTC
v_gene: TRBV11-2; abundance: NA; d_gene: TRBD1; len: 14; j_gene: TRBJ1-3; CDR3aa: CASAAGTGGNTIYF; CDR3nt: TGTGCCAGCGCTGCTGGGACAGGGGGAAACACCATATATTTT
v_gene: TRBV7-9; abundance: many; d_gene: TRBD1; len: 15; j_gene: TRBJ1-4; CDR3aa: CASSLQGATNEKLFF; CDR3nt: TGTGCCAGCAGCTTGCAGGGGGCTACTAATGAAAAACTGTTTTTT
v_gene: TRBV6-1; abundance: many; d_gene: TRBD2; len: 15; j_gene: TRBJ2-1; CDR3aa: CASQVAGERNNEQFF; CDR3nt: TGTGCCAGTCAAGTAGCGGGAGAACGGAACAATGAGCAGTTCTTC
v_gene: TRBV20-1; abundance: many; d_gene: NA; len: 12; j_gene: TRBJ2-7; CDR3aa: CSARDTSYEQYF; CDR3nt: TGCAGTGCTAGAGACACCTCCTACGAGCAGTACTTC
v_gene: TRBV6-2/TRBV6-3; abundance: NA; d_gene: NA; len: 15; j_gene: TRBJ2-2; CDR3aa: CASSYSTGVAGELFF; CDR3nt: TGTGCCAGCAGTTACTCAACGGGAGTGGCCGGGGAGCTGTTTTTT
v_gene: TRBV12-3/TRBV12-4; abundance: many; d_gene: TRBD1; len: 14; j_gene: TRBJ2-3; CDR3aa: CASRDRGITDTQYF; CDR3nt: TGTGCCAGCCGGGACAGGGGAATTACAGATACGCAGTATTTT
v_gene: TRBV5-5; abundance: many; d_gene: TRBD1; len: 13; j_gene: TRBJ2-7; CDR3aa: CASSGTGQYEQYF; CDR3nt: TGTGCCAGCAGCGGGACAGGTCAATACGAGCAGTACTTC
v_gene: TRBV27; abundance: many; d_gene: TRBD2; len: 15; j_gene: TRBJ2-1; CDR3aa: CASSLTSGALGEQFF; CDR3nt: TGTGCCAGCAGTTTGACTAGCGGGGCGTTAGGCGAGCAGTTCTTC